One and the same sample provided the 32 T cell receptor beta chains below, sequenced in a study of CD8 T cells in ankylosing spondylitis. Their recognized antigens are unknown. TCRdb re-called the 5' RACE reads with MiXCR, one entry per CDR3 protein. The sample consists of more than 650,000 distinct CDR3 sequences, approximately 12% of them appearing once. Study conclusions and caveats: Blood of patients with ankylosing spondylitis appeared to be characterized by a TCR beta motif of eight highly homologous variants.

Sequenced: blood, either unsorted or a sorted T cell fraction (not recorded which). These receptors all stem from a male donor with ankylosing spondylitis.

This clonotype came up a few times. The genes are TRBV29-1 and TRBJ2-1; D is possibly TRBD1 (6 bases). Trimming left V 6 bases short and J 0 bases short, with 15 bases between. CDR3 length: 15 residues. Germline CDR1 reads SQVTM; CDR2 reads ANQGSEA. In DNA form, the CDR3 reads TGCAGCGTGGGGGCCAGGATACTCTCCTACAATGAGCAGTTCTTC. This sequence encodes CSVGARILSYNEQFF.

This clonotype was picked up a small number of times. V usage is TRBV10-3 and J usage is TRBJ2-1, with 11 bases that match TRBD2. Germline loops: CDR1 ENHRY, CDR2 SYGVKD. The CDR3 sequence is 15 residues long. Trimming at V came to 4 bases and at J to 3 bases, leaving 2 bases not matched to a gene. CDR3 in amino acids: CAISVGLADYNEQFF. CDR3 sequence (DNA): TGTGCCATCAGTGTGGGACTAGCGGACTACAATGAGCAGTTCTTC.

This clonotype was recorded a few times. This chain uses TRBV4-1 with TRBJ1-6; 8 nucleotides align to TRBD1. In germline, CDR1 is MGHRA, CDR2 YSYEKL. V was clipped by 4 bases and J by 8 bases; unmatched bases: 10. The CDR3 extends over 16 amino acids. CDR3 in amino acids: CASSRNDYRGDSPLHF. CDR3 coding DNA: TGCGCCAGCAGCCGGAACGACTACAGGGGGGATTCACCCCTCCACTTT.

This clonotype was counted many times. The chain recombines TRBV10-3 with TRBJ2-7, with D perhaps being TRBD1 or TRBD2 (5 bases each). This CDR3 has 15 residues. The germline V gene encodes CDR1 ENHRY and CDR2 SYGVKD. Trimming stripped 4 bases from V and 0 bases from J, with 13 bases between. CDR3 sequence (DNA): TGTGCCATCAGTGGGGCCACAGGAGGCTCCTACGAGCAGTACTTC. Translating gives CAISGATGGSYEQYF.

This chain links TRBV9 with TRBJ2-7; D is unresolved. V was shortened by 1 base and J by 4 bases, with 9 bases between the two germline ends. CDR1 is SGDLS and CDR2 is YYNGEE in the germline V gene. The CDR3 is 13 residues long. In nucleotides, the CDR3 is TGTGCCAGCAGCGTAAGCCCAGGTTACGAGCAGTACTTC. Translated: CASSVSPGYEQYF. Supplemented by reference TRBV9 and TRBJ2-7, the full variable domain reads DSGVTQTPKHLITATGQRVTLRCSPRSGDLSVYWYQQSLDQGLQFLIQYYNGEERAKGNILERFSAQQFPDLHSELNLSSLELGDSALYFCASSVSPGYEQYFGPGTRLTVT.

The chain uses TRBV18 and TRBJ1-5, with D tentatively TRBD1 (5 bases). CDR1 and CDR2 (germline): KGHSH, LQKENI. The CDR3 totals 15 residues. The V gene lost 3 bases and the J gene lost 4 bases, with 13 bases spanning the gap. The CDR3 reads CASSPEGIPNQPQHF. The CDR3, as DNA: TGTGCCAGCTCACCGGAGGGGATACCGAATCAGCCCCAGCATTTT. Full variable domain (rest looked up from reference TRBV18 and TRBJ1-5): NAGVMQNPRHLVRRRGQEARLRCSPMKGHSHVYWYRQLPEEGLKFMVYLQKENIIDESGMPKERFSAEFPKEGPSILRIQQVVRGDSAAYFCASSPEGIPNQPQHFGDGTRLSIL.

The chain links TRBV2 to TRBJ2-5; TRBD2 matches 12 bases. Per the germline V gene, CDR1 is SNHLY and CDR2 is FYNNEI. V was clipped by 6 bases and J by 7 bases; unmatched bases: 9. The CDR3 is made up of 15 amino acids. CDR3 sequence (DNA): TGTGCCAGCAGCCGGACTAGCGGGGCTCCGGGGACCCAGTACTTC. The encoded protein is CASSRTSGAPGTQYF.

This clonotype appeared many times. V and J are TRBV20-1 and TRBJ1-1, with unresolved D. Looked up from germline, CDR1 is DFQATT and CDR2 is SNEGSKA (reference sequence). The CDR3 loop spans 13 amino acids. Trimming shortened V by 4 bases and J by 3 bases, and 12 bases separated the two germline ends. The chain's CDR3 is CSANQVGDTEAFF. The CDR3 coding sequence is TGCAGTGCTAACCAGGTCGGTGACACTGAAGCTTTCTTT.

CDR3 protein: CASSFWKKNQPQHF. DNA for the CDR3: TGTGCCAGCAGCTTCTGGAAGAAAAATCAGCCCCAGCATTTT. The V gene is TRBV5-6, the J gene TRBJ1-5, with no clear D. V gave up 2 bases and J gave up 4 bases, with 10 bases separating them. From germline, CDR1 is SGHDT and CDR2 YYEEEE. There are 14 residues in the CDR3. Drawing the rest from reference TRBV5-6 and TRBJ1-5, the complete variable domain is DAGVTQSPTHLIKTRGQQVTLRCSPKSGHDTVSWYQQALGQGPQFIFQYYEEEERQRGNFPDRFSGHQFPNYSSELNVNALLLGDSALYLCASSFWKKNQPQHFGDGTRLSIL.

The table lists this clonotype with a few counts. V usage is TRBV10-3 and J usage is TRBJ2-1; D unclear. The CDR3 consists of 13 residues. Germline V gives CDR1 ENHRY, CDR2 SYGVKD. Trimming pared 4 bases from V and 2 bases from J, leaving 6 bases between. CDR3 DNA: TGTGCCATCAGTGTGGGAACCTACAATGAGCAGTTCTTC. This encodes CAISVGTYNEQFF.

V and J are TRBV2 and TRBJ2-5; 8 bases match TRBD1. Losses at the gene ends were 5 bases for V and 4 bases for J; bases not matched to a gene: 6. Per the germline V gene, CDR1 is SNHLY and CDR2 is FYNNEI. CDR3 length: 14 amino acids. Written as DNA, the CDR3 is TGTGCCAGCAGTATGGACAGGGTGAGAGAGACCCAGTACTTC. Amino acid sequence: CASSMDRVRETQYF.

This chain uses TRBV4-2 with TRBJ1-6; unclear D gene. The V gene lost 3 bases and the J gene lost 11 bases, with 23 bases spanning the gap. Germline lookup yields CDR1 LGHNA and CDR2 YNFKEQ. This CDR3 is 17 amino acids long. CDR3 DNA sequence: TGTGCCAGCAGCCAGCACGGGAGACGGATAGAGAGGACACCCCTCCACTTT. It is translated as CASSQHGRRIERTPLHF.

This clonotype showed up many times. The CDR3 DNA reads as TGTGCCAGCAGCTTTTGGACAGGAGACAGCAATCAGCCCCAGCATTTT. Translation gives CASSFWTGDSNQPQHF. The chain has TRBV7-8 and TRBJ1-5, with 7 bases fitting TRBD1. V gave up 3 bases and J gave up 1 base; unmatched junction bases: 6. Germline V gene lookup returns CDR1 SGHVS and CDR2 FQNEAQ. The CDR3 has 16 residues.

For the CDR3, the DNA is TGTGCCAGCAGGAACCGGACAGTTAGCTCCTACGAGCAGTACTTC. Protein: CASRNRTVSSYEQYF. This chain links TRBV5-5 with TRBJ2-7; D is possibly TRBD1 (6 bases). CDR1 and CDR2 from the germline V gene are SGHKS and YYEKEE (reference sequence). The CDR3 loop spans 15 amino acids. V lost 5 bases and J 0 bases, leaving 15 bases between the germline ends.

This clonotype was counted between two and nine times. The chain carries TRBV20-1 and TRBJ2-3; D gene uncertain. In germline, CDR1 is DFQATT, CDR2 SNEGSKA (reference sequence). The CDR3 runs to 11 residues. The germline V and J ends were trimmed by 3 bases and 6 bases, with 7 bases remaining between them. The CDR3 region has the DNA TGCAGTGCTAGGAACGGGGATACGCAGTATTTT. This translates into CSARNGDTQYF.

This clonotype was seen a few times. The chain couples TRBV20-1 to TRBJ2-3; D is unresolved. CDR1 and CDR2 from the germline V gene are DFQATT and SNEGSKA (reference sequence). The V gene lost 0 bases and the J gene lost 2 bases, with 9 bases spanning the gap. The CDR3 length is 14 residues. The CDR3 DNA is TGCAGTGCTAGAGATAAGTCGAACACAGATACGCAGTATTTT. It specifies CSARDKSNTDTQYF.

This clonotype was detected ten times or more. This sequence joins TRBV12-3 or TRBV12-4 and TRBJ1-2; D ambiguous. The CDR3 is 11 residues long. Trimming removed 7 bases from V and 4 bases from J, with 7 bases in between. CDR3 amino acids: CASKRSYGYTF. The CDR3 coding sequence is TGTGCCAGCAAGCGCAGCTATGGCTACACCTTC.

This sequence joins TRBV5-1 and TRBJ2-3; D gene ambiguous. The CDR3 spans 14 residues. Germline V CDR1 and CDR2: SGHRS, YFSETQ. The germline V and J ends were trimmed by 2 bases and 1 base, with 8 bases remaining between them. The CDR3 region has the DNA TGCGCCAGCAGCTTACAGCAAGGCACAGATACGCAGTATTTT. Residues: CASSLQQGTDTQYF. Filled out from reference TRBV5-1 and TRBJ2-3, the complete variable domain reads KAGVTQTPRYLIKTRGQQVTLSCSPISGHRSVSWYQQTPGQGLQFLFEYFSETQRNKGNFPGRFSGRQFSNSRSEMNVSTLELGDSALYLCASSLQQGTDTQYFGPGTRLTVL.

Comments on this clonotype: A much more abundant neighbour one base away suggests this may be a read error. The chain employs TRBV28 and TRBJ1-2; D might be TRBD1 (5 bases). Germline V gene sequence: CDR1 MDHEN, CDR2 SYDVKM. The CDR3 spans 13 residues. Deletions cut 3 bases from V and 8 bases from J, with 13 bases between. The CDR3 here is CASSFGEGRGYTF. The CDR3 nucleotides are TGTGCCAGCAGTTTCGGGGAGGGGCGAGGCTACACCTTC.

This chain links TRBV6-2 or TRBV6-3 with TRBJ1-1; no clear D. The germline V gene encodes CDR1 MNHEY and CDR2 SVGEGT. This CDR3 has 14 residues. The V end lost 7 bases, the J end lost 11 bases, and 23 bases lay between the germline ends. CDR3 amino acids: CASTPTGLAGGAFF. CDR3 sequence (DNA): TGTGCCAGCACCCCAACCGGACTGGCCGGCGGGGCTTTCTTT.

The V gene is TRBV29-1, the J gene TRBJ2-2; 8 nucleotides line up with TRBD1. The germline V gene encodes CDR1 SQVTM and CDR2 ANQGSEA. The CDR3 runs 13 residues. V lost 7 bases to trimming and J lost 5 bases; unmatched junction nucleotides: 6. CDR3 nucleotides: TGCAGCGCTGGACAGGGAAATACCGGGGAGCTGTTTTTT. It yields the protein CSAGQGNTGELFF.

This clonotype came up a few times. The V call is TRBV4-2, the J call TRBJ1-2, with D uncertain. V was clipped by 0 bases and J by 0 bases, with 8 bases between them. The germline gives CDR1 LGHNA, CDR2 YNFKEQ. This CDR3 comprises 15 residues. The CDR3 DNA is TGTGCCAGCAGCCAAGAAGGTCCATCTAACTATGGCTACACCTTC. This gives the protein CASSQEGPSNYGYTF.

This clonotype was seen ten or more times. CDR3 protein: CSARVGGSIQYF. CDR3 DNA: TGCAGTGCTAGAGTCGGGGGGAGCATTCAGTACTTC. The genes are TRBV20-1 and TRBJ2-4; 7 bases are shared with TRBD2. In germline, CDR1 is DFQATT, CDR2 SNEGSKA (reference sequence). The CDR3 runs to 12 residues. V lost 1 base to trimming and J lost 9 bases; unmatched junction nucleotides: 3.

The chain couples TRBV7-2 to TRBJ1-2; D call uncertain. Looked up from germline, CDR1 is SGHTA and CDR2 is FQGNSA. This CDR3 is 12 amino acids long. V lost 2 bases and J 8 bases, leaving 9 bases between the germline ends. The CDR3: CASSLWSGGYTF. CDR3 coding DNA: TGTGCCAGCAGCTTATGGAGTGGCGGCTACACCTTC. The whole variable domain, filled in from reference TRBV7-2 and TRBJ1-2, reads GAGVSQSPSNKVTEKGKDVELRCDPISGHTALYWYRQSLGQGLEFLIYFQGNSAPDKSGLPSDRFSAERTGGSVSTLTIQRTQQEDSAVYLCASSLWSGGYTFGSGTRLTVV.

This clonotype was recorded a few times. V and J are TRBV9 and TRBJ1-1; D gene ambiguous. The germline V gene encodes CDR1 SGDLS and CDR2 YYNGEE. The CDR3 contains 14 residues. Trimming removed 2 bases at V and 1 base at J, with 9 bases between. CDR3 DNA sequence: TGTGCCAGCAGCGTCGTGCGGGGGAACACTGAAGCTTTCTTT. Translating it yields CASSVVRGNTEAFF.

This clonotype was seen more than once but under ten times. The V call is TRBV6-5, the J call TRBJ2-2, with 7 bases aligning to TRBD2. The CDR3 has 17 residues. Trimming took 0 bases from V and 7 from J; bases not matched to a gene: 11. The V gene's germline CDR1 is MNHEY and CDR2 SVGAGI. The CDR3 here is CASSYSIPTSADGELFF. DNA for the CDR3: TGTGCCAGCAGTTACTCGATCCCCACTAGCGCGGACGGGGAGCTGTTTTTT.

The count of this clonotype is one. The chain is built from TRBV20-1 and TRBJ2-7; 7 bases align to TRBD2. From germline, CDR1 is DFQATT and CDR2 SNEGSKA (reference sequence). The CDR3 loop spans 10 amino acids. CDR3 amino acids: CGGDVYEQYF. CDR3 nucleotide sequence: TGCGGGGGGGACGTCTACGAGCAGTACTTC.

The chain employs TRBV5-6 and TRBJ1-4, with a possible D match to TRBD1 (5 bases). This CDR3 contains 13 residues. Germline CDR1 is SGHDT and CDR2 is YYEEEE. Between the trimmed V and J ends, which lost 7 bases and 4 bases, there was a span of 11 bases. The CDR3: CASSFRVNEKLFF. The DNA for the CDR3 is TGTGCCAGCTCATTCAGGGTTAATGAAAAACTGTTTTTT.

The gene calls are TRBV5-1 and TRBJ2-1, with TRBD2 matching 8 bases. Trimming removed 3 bases from V and 9 bases from J; junction bases left unmatched: 11. Germline CDR1 is SGHRS and CDR2 is YFSETQ. The CDR3 has 15 amino acids. In DNA, the CDR3 is TGCGCCAGCAGCTCAGAAGCGGGAGTCCAGGGTGAGCAGTTCTTC. Protein: CASSSEAGVQGEQFF.

The sample holds many counts of this clonotype. The V call is TRBV27, the J call TRBJ1-6; D gene uncertain. This CDR3 is 15 amino acids long. Trimming removed 6 bases at V and 5 bases at J, with 14 bases between. Germline V gene lookup returns CDR1 MNHEY and CDR2 SMNVEV (reference sequence). CDR3 residues: CASSPGTDNNSPLHF. The CDR3 nucleotides read TGTGCCAGCAGCCCAGGCACAGATAATAATTCACCCCTCCACTTT.

A single count supports this clonotype. The chain couples TRBV6-5 to TRBJ2-3, with 11 bases matching TRBD2. The CDR3 spans 17 residues. Germline V gene data show CDR1 as MNHEY and CDR2 as SVGAGI. V lost 2 bases, J lost 2 bases, and 6 bases stayed unmatched. CDR3 amino acids: CASSYISGLAVTDTQYF. CDR3 in DNA: TGTGCCAGCAGTTACATTTCGGGACTAGCGGTCACAGATACGCAGTATTTT.

This chain uses TRBV7-9 with TRBJ2-7, with 10 bases matching TRBD1. V shed 5 bases, J shed 7 bases, and the junction held 5 bases outside the gene matches. The V gene's germline CDR1 is SEHNR and CDR2 FQNEAQ (reference sequence). There are 13 residues in the CDR3. CDR3 sequence: CASSHWDRGEQYF. CDR3 in DNA: TGTGCCAGCAGCCACTGGGACAGGGGTGAGCAGTACTTC.